This T cell receptor (beta chain) is from a study of OX40 agonist ivuxolimab in advanced cancers. At the level of the study: The dose-escalation group included hepatocellular carcinoma, melanoma, renal cell carcinoma and head and neck cancer.

The V gene end was trimmed by 6 bases and the J gene end by 0 bases; junction bases not matched to a gene: 4. This CDR3 region has 15 residues. CDR1 and CDR2 (germline): MDHEN, SYDVKM. Regarding the study as a whole: At doses 0.1 to 3.0 mg/kg, CD4+ and CD8+ clones expanded.

TCRdb's table, derived via immunoSEQ multiplex PCR, lists solely in-frame clones and lacks some. The top ten hold 1.1% of the sample, which has roughly 69,000 clones, around 93% seen once. About this clone: Its matching antigen is unknown.

The chain joins TRBV28 to TRBJ2-2; 7 bases match TRBD2. The sequenced sample was CD4+ or CD8+ T cells sorted from blood, obtained in a trial of the OX40 agonist ivuxolimab. This sequence originates from an adult with an advanced solid tumor such as melanoma, head and neck, liver or kidney cancer. CDR3 in amino acids: CASRGSGANTGELFF. CDR3 in DNA: TGTGCCAGCAGGGGAAGCGGGGCGAACACCGGGGAGCTGTTTTTT.